These 2 T cell receptor beta chains share one sample of origin, sequenced in a study of blood T cell repertoires in COVID-19. Method: immunoSEQ multiplex PCR; TCRdb's copy keeps in-frame clones and lacks some. The sample contains 100,000 to 150,000 clones, around nine tenths of which appear only once. The sequencing input was peripheral blood. Receptors were obtained from a human donor in a cohort sampled during active COVID-19.

This clone has more than one count but fewer than ten. The chain combines TRBV11-2 with TRBJ2-7; possible D gene TRBD1, 5 bases. The CDR3 runs to 14 residues. Germline CDR1 is SGHAT and CDR2 is FQNNGV. V lost 0 bases and J 2 bases, leaving 8 bases between the germline ends. The CDR3 DNA sequence: TGTGCCAGCAGCTTAGACCAGGGAACCTACGAGCAGTACTTC. Translating gives CASSLDQGTYEQYF.

The J gene is TRBJ1-1, the V gene TRBV12-3 or TRBV12-4; no firm D call. The CDR3 runs to 13 residues. V dropped 1 base and J dropped 6 bases, with 9 bases sitting between them. The CDR3 DNA follows: TGTGCCAGCAGTTTAGTGGGCAACGCTGAAGCTTTCTTT. This encodes CASSLVGNAEAFF.